The entry that follows covers one TCR beta chain sequence. In this sample, this clone turned up once. The antigen it recognizes is unknown. The sample holds no much larger clone one base away, and base qualities are not on file. V loses 2 bases at its end and J loses 5 bases; junction bases beyond the gene matches: 11. CDR1 MNHEY and CDR2 SMNVEV were looked up in the germline V gene (reference sequence). From the cysteine through the phenylalanine, the CDR3 covers 18 amino acids. The retained sequence is limited to the CDR3, 54 bases, with the frame set at the first base. This record belongs to a study of PD-1 blockade in classical Hodgkin lymphoma (dated by TCRdb to 2018 to 2020). General notes on the study: Nivolumab dosing was 3 mg/kg intravenously every 2 weeks, continuing until either disease progression or unacceptable toxicity. The study used TCR beta sequencing and CyTOF to define a peripheral blood immune signature of response to PD-1 blockade in classical Hodgkin lymphoma.

The Qiagen DNeasy kit was used to extract genomic DNA both from unsorted PBMCs and from the negatively selected CD4+ and CD8+ fractions. Amplification of TCR beta CDR3 regions was done by immunoSEQ multiplex PCR with primers that anneal to V and J segments. A synthetic immune receptor repertoire was used to minimize amplification bias, and any remaining bias was removed computationally after sequencing. Per the original workflow: Repertoire diversity was quantified as the Shannon entropy index using custom Python scripts. The unsorted, CD4+ and CD8+ repertoires were each analyzed separately, with the exception of combined analyses, where CD4+ and CD8+ sequences were merged in silico. Clonal expansion was defined as at least a 2-fold frequency increase after treatment relative to C1D1, with a pseudocount of 0.5 for undetected baseline clones. Clones with 0 or 1 copy at C1D1 were classified as singleton clones, and clones with 2 or more copies were classified as non-singleton clones. Clones expanded in unsorted samples were labelled as CD4+, CD8+ or unknown by matching protein sequences in sorted samples from the same patient. Wilcoxon tests were applied to paired samples to test diversity changes from C1D1 to C4D1. TCRdb stores this immuneACCESS table with in-frame sequences only. Part of the clones is absent; in the studies checked, under half of the shortfall reflects unresolved V genes, and no reason is known for the rest. The D gene and trimming were derived from the DNA, and the V and J assignments and clone size from that table. This sample holds 9,500 to 10,000 clones; roughly 72% were observed only once. The ten largest clones represent 10% to 13% of the sample.

Overall results and qualifications from the work: A significant rise by C4D1 was seen in CD4+ but not CD8+ TCR diversity (p=0.0027 vs p=0.16), with the rise being most apparent in complete responders (p=0.02). Baseline TCR diversity was reported to be lower in newly diagnosed patients than in healthy donors, and even lower in relapsed/refractory patients. Only a single clinical trial cohort was studied, and what caused the repertoire differences, possibly disease activity or prior therapy, remained undefined. Trial patients achieving complete response had baseline diversity similar to newly diagnosed patients, whereas partial responders and progressors had significantly lower diversity. Lower diversity was seen in patients whose nivolumab began less than 1 year after ASCT, and these patients were left out of later analyses so that immune reconstitution would not confound the results.

The sample's time point label, decoded: cycle 4 day 1 (C4D1), after five to seven weeks of nivolumab. Relapse after autologous stem cell transplantation had occurred in all trial patients, and cohorts A, B and C were distinguished by prior brentuximab vedotin exposure. A Miltenyi CD8+ T cell isolation kit was used for magnetic negative selection to purify CD8+ T cells from thawed PBMCs. The trial cohort was composed of over 50 patients with relapsed/refractory classical Hodgkin lymphoma, for whom complete response, partial response or progressive disease was recorded as best overall response. Single-agent nivolumab was administered to trial patients in the multi-cohort phase II CheckMate 205 trial. Best overall response was determined by an independent review committee according to the 2007 International Working Group response criteria. Trial PBMCs were obtained immediately prior to nivolumab initiation (C1D1) and on therapy at cycle 2 day 1 and cycle 4 day 1. After peripheral blood was drawn into 8 mL Vacutainer Cell Preparation Tubes, PBMCs were isolated by centrifugation and then cryopreserved. Purified CD4+ and CD8+ fractions were generated only in cases for which an additional PBMC sample was available. On LS columns in a quadroMACS separator, the magnetically labelled cells were depleted, and the flow-through was collected as the purified fraction.

The sequence was obtained from a human donor with classical Hodgkin lymphoma. The receptor chain draws on TRBV27 and TRBJ1-5, and 11 junctional nucleotides match TRBD1. Sequences were derived from CD8+ T cells from blood, sampled before the fourth cycle of nivolumab. The bases read TGTGCCAGCAGTTTACTACCGACGGGACAGGGGGTTGATCAGCCCCAGCATTTT. This translates into CASSLLPTGQGVDQPQHF.